This T cell receptor (beta chain) came from a study of blood T cell repertoires in COVID-19 (TCRdb year 2020). With regard to the full study: Samples covering the acute and convalescent phases of COVID-19 were provided by collaborators in the United States, Italy and Spain. The repertoires were released in a freely available public database intended as a resource for research on the immune response to SARS-CoV-2. The prospective study material was composed of cDNA or gDNA derived from T cells, B-cell-depleted T cells, or PBMCs. The samples were drawn from two sources: the first 160 participants of the ongoing ImmuneRACE study, and 1,000 to 1,500 subjects contributed by 6 global collaborators. A de-identified subject ID, COVID-19 status, age in years and sex were almost always included in the sample metadata. Where available, HLA class I and class II types were obtained from metadata supplied by the sample provider rather than from assay-based typing. The dataset comprised deeply sampled blood TCRbeta repertoires from subjects exposed to, actively infected with, or recovered from COVID-19. The full study reports these points: The quantity of clinical and demographic metadata differed by source and by participant and was supplied without curation.

In Seattle, one collaborating source enrolled patients while the infection was active and tracked those patients longitudinally over the course of disease. Collaborating institutions collected whole blood in K2EDTA tubes following their own protocols. For TCRbeta analysis, collaborators shipped samples as frozen whole blood, isolated PBMCs, or DNA extracted from either of those sample types. TCRbeta CDR3 regions were amplified from genomic DNA using the immunoSEQ Assay, a bias-controlled multiplex PCR. Per the original workflow: Within the assay, amplification of reference gene primers was used to estimate how many nucleated cells each sample contained. To quantify the absolute abundance of each unique TCRbeta CDR3 rearrangement, sequence reads were collapsed and filtered. For each sample, productive Simpson clonality was calculated by taking the square root of Simpson's diversity index across productive rearrangements. TCRdb obtained this table from immuneACCESS and retained in-frame rearrangements with V and J assigned. These tables miss some clones; where compared with another copy, unresolved V genes account for less than half of the shortfall, and the remainder is unexplained. For V, J and clone size, that table is used; D and trimming come from the DNA. The sample records around 260,000 clones, around 85% of which are singletons. The top ten hold roughly 0.94% of the sample.

A remark on this clone: No cognate antigen has been identified for it. Base-call qualities are not available, and no considerably larger clone is one nucleotide away.

CDR1 and CDR2 (SGHTS, YDEGEE) derive from the germline V gene. From the cysteine through the phenylalanine, the CDR3 covers 15 amino acids. This entry keeps only the CDR3 DNA: 45 bases, framed from base 1. V gives up 5 bases and J gives up 0 bases, and the segment between their germline ends measures 12 bases. This sequence was found in a human donor with COVID-19, enrolled during active disease. The donor label of this sample is uncertain. The chain is encoded by TRBV5-8 joined to TRBJ1-5, with the D segment identity uncertain. Input material: peripheral blood. The CDR3 sequence is CASSLRVNSNQPQHF. The DNA reads as follows: TGTGCCAGCAGTCTGAGAGTAAATAGCAATCAGCCCCAGCATTTT.